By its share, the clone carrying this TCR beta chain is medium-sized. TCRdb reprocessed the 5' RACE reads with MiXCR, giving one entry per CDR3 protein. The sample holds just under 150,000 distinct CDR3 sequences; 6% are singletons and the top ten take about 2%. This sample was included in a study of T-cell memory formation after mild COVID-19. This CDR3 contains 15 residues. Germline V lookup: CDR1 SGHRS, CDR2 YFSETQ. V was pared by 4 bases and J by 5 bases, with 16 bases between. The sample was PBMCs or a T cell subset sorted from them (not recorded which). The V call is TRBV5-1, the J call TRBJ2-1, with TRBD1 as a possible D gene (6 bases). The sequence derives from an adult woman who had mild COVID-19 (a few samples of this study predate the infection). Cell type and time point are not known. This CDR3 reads CASSPTGTNNNEQFF. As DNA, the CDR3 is TGCGCCAGCAGCCCCACCGGGACAAACAACAATGAGCAGTTCTTC.